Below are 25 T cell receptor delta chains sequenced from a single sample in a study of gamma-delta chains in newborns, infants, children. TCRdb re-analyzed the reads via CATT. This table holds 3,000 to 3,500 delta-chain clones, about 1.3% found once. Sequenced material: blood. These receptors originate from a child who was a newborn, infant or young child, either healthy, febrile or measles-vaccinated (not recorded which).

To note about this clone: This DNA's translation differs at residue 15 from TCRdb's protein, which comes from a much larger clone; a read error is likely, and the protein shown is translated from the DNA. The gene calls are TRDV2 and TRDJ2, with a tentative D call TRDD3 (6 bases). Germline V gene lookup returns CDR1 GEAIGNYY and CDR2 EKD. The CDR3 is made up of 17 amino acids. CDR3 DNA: TGTGCCTGTGACACCGATCCTCCCGCTAGGGGGACAGCACAATTCTTCTTT. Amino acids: CACDTDPPARGTAQFFF.

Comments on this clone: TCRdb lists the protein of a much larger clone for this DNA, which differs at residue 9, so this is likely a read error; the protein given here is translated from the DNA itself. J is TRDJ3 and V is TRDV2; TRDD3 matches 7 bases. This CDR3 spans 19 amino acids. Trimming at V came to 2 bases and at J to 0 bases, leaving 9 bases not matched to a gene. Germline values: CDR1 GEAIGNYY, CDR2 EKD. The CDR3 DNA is TGTGCCTGTGACAAAGTACTGGGGTATACCTCCTGGGACACCCGACAGATGTTTTTC. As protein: CACDKVLGYTSWDTRQMFF.

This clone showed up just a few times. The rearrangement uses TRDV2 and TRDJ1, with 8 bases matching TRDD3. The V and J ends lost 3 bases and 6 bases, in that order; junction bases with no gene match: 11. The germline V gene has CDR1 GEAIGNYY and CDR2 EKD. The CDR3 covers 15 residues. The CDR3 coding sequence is TGTGCCTGTGACTCCAACCCTACTGGGGGCTATAAACTCATCTTT. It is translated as CACDSNPTGGYKLIF.

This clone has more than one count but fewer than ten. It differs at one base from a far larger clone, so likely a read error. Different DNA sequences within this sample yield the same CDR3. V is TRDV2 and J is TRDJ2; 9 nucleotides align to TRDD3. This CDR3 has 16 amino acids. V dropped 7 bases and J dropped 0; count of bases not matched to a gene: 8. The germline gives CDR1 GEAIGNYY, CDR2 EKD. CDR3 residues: CACDVLGEALTAQLFF. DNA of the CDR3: TGTGCCTGCGACGTACTGGGGGAAGCTTTGACAGCACAACTCTTCTTT.

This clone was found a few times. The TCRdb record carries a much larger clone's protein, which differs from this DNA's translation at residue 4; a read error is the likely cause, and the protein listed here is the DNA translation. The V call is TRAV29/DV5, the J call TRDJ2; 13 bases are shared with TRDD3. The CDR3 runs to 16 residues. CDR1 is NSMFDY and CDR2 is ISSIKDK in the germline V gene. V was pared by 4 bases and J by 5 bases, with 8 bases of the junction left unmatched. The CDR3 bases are TGTGCAGCAGGCTTTACTGGGGGATACGAAACAGCACAACTCTTCTTT. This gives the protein CAAGFTGGYETAQLFF.

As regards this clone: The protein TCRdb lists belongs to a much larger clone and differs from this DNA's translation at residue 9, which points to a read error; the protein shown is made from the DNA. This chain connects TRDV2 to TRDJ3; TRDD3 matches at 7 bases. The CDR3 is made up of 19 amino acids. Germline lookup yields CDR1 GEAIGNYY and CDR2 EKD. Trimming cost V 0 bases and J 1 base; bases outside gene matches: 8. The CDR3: CACDTVLGNFSWDTRQMFF. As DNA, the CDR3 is TGTGCCTGTGACACCGTACTGGGGAATTTTTCCTGGGACACCCGACAGATGTTTTTC.

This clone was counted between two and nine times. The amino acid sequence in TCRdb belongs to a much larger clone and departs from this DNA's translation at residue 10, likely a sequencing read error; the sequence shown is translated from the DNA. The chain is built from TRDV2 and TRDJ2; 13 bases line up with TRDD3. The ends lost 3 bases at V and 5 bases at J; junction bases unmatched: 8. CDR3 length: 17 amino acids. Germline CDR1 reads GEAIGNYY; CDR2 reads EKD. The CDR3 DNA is TGTGCCTGTGACCTACTGGGGGATACGGCCCTTACAGCACAACTCTTCTTT. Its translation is CACDLLGDTALTAQLFF.

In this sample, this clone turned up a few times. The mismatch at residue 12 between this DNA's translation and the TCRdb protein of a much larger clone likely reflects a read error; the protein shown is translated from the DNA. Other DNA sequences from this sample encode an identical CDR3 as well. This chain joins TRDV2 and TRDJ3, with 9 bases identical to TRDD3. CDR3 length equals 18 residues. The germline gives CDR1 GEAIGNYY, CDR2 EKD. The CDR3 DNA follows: TGTGCCTGTGACACCGGGGGATACAGCTCCTGGGGCACCCGACAGATGTTTTTC. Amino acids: CACDTGGYSSWGTRQMFF.

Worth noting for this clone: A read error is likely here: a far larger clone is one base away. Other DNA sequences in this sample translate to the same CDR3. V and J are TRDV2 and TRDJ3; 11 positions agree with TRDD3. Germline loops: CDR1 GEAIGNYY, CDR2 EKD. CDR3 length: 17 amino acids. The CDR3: CACDILGDTWDTRQMFF. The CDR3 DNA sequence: TGTGCTTGTGACATACTGGGGGATACCTGGGACACCCGACAGATGTTTTTC.

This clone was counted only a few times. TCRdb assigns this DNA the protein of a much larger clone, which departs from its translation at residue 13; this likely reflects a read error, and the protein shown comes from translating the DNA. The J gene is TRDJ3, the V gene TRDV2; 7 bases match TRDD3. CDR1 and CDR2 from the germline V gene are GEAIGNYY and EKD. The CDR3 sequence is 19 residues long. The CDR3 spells CACDTGGGPCSWGTRQMFF. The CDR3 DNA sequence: TGTGCCTGTGACACCGGTGGGGGACCATGCTCCTGGGGCACCCGACAGATGTTTTTC.

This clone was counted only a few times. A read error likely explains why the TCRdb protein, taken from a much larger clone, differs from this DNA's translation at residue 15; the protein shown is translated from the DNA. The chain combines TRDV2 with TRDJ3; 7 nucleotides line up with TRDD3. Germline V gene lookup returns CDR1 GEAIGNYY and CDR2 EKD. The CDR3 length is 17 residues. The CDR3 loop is CACDVLGSSWDTRQTFF. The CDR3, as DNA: TGTGCCTGTGACGTACTGGGGAGCTCCTGGGACACCCGACAGACGTTTTTC.

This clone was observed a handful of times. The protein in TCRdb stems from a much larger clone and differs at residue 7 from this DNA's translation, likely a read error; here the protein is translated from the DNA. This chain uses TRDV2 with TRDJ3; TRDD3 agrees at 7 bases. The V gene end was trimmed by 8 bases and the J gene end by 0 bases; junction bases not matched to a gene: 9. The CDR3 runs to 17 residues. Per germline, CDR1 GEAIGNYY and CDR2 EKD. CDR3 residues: CAFDTGEYSWDTRQMFF. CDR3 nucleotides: TGTGCCTTTGATACTGGGGAATACTCCTGGGACACCCGACAGATGTTTTTC.

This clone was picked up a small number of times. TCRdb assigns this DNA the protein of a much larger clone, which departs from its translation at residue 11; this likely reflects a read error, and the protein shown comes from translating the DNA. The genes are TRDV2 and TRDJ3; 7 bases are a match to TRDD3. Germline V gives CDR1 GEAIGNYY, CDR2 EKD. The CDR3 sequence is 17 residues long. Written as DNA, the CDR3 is TGTGCCTGTGACACCTTGGGGGACTCCTGGGGCACCCGACAGATGTTTTTC. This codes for CACDTLGDSWGTRQMFF.

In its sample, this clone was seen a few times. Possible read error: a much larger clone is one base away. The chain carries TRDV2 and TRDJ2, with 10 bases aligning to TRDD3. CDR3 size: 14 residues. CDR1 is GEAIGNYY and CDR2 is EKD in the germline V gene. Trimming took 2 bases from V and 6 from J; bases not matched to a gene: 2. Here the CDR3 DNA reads TGTGCCTGTGACATACTGGGGGATGCAGCACAACTCTTCTTT. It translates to CACDILGDAAQLFF.

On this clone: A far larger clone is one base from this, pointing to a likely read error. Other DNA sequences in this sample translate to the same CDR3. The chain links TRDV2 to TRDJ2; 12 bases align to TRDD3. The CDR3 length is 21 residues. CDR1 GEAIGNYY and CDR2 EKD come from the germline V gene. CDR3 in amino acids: CACDSIPSLGDTGVLTAQLFF. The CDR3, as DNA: TGTGCCTGTGACTCCATCCCATCACTGGGGGATACAGGGGTGTTGACCGCACAACTCTTCTTT.

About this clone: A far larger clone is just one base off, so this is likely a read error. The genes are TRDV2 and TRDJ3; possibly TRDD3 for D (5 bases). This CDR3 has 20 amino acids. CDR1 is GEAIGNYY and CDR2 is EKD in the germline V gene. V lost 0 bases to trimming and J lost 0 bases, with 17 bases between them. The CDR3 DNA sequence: TGTGCCTGTGACACCGTACTGGAGGATAAAAGCTCCTGGGACACCCGACAGATGTTTTTC. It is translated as CACDTVLEDKSSWDTRQMFF.

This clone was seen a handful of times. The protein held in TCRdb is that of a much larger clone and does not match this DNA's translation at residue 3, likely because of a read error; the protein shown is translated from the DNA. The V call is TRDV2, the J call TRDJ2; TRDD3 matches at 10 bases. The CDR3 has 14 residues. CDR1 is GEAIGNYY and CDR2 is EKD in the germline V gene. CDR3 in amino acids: CARDPWGIEAQLFF. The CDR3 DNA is TGTGCCCGTGACCCCTGGGGGATAGAAGCACAACTCTTCTTT.

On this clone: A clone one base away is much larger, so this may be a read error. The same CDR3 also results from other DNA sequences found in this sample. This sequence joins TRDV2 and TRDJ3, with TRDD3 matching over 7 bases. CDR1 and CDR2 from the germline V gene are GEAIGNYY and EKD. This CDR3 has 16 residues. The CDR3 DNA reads TGTGCCTGTGACTGGGGGACAACCTGGGACACCCGCCAGATGTTTTTC. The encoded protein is CACDWGTTWDTRQMFF.

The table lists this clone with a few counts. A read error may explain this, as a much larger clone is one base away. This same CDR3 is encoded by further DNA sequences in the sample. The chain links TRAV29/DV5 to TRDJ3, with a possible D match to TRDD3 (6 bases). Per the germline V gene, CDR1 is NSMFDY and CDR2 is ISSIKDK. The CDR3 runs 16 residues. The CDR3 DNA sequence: TGTGCGGCAAGCTGGGGATGCTCCTGGGACACCCGACAGATGTTTTTC. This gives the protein CAASWGCSWDTRQMFF.

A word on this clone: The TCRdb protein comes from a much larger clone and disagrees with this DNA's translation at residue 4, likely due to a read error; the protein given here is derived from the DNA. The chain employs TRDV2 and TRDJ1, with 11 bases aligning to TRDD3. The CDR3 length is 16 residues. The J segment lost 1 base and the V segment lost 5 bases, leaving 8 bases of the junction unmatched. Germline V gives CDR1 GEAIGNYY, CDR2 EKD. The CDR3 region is CACGILGDKTTDKLIF. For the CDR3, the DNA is TGTGCCTGTGGCATACTGGGGGATAAAACCACCGATAAACTCATCTTT.

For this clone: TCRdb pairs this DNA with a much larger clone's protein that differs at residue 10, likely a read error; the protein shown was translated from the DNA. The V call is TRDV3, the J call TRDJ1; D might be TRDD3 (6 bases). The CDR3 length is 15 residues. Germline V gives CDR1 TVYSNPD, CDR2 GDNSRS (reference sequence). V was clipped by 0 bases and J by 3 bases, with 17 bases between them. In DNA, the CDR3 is TGTGCCTTTAGTTATTGGGGGCCCTCGGCCGATAAACTCATCTTT. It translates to CAFSYWGPSADKLIF. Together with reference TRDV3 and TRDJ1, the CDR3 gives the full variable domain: CDKVTQSSPDQTVASGSEVVLLCTYDTVYSNPDLFWYRIRPDYSFQFVFYGDNSRSEGADFTQGRFSVKHILTQKAFHLVISPVRTEDSATYYCAFSYWGPSADKLIFGKGTRVTVEP.

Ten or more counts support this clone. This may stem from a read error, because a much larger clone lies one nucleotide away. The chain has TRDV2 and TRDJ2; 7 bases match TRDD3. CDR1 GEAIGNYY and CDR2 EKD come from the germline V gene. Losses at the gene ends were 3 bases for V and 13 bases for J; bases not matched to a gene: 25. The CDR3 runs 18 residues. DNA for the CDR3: TGTGCCTGTGACTCCCTGGGGGCTACTAAGGCGACGACAGGGGCACTCTTCTTT. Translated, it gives CACDSLGATKATTGALFF.

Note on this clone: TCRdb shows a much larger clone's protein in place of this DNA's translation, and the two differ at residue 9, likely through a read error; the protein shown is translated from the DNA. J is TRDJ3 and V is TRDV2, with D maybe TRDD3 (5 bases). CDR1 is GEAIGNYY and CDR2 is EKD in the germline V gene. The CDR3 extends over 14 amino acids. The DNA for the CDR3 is TGTGCCTGTGACAGCTCCTGGGACGCCCGACAGATGTTTTTC. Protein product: CACDSSWDARQMFF.

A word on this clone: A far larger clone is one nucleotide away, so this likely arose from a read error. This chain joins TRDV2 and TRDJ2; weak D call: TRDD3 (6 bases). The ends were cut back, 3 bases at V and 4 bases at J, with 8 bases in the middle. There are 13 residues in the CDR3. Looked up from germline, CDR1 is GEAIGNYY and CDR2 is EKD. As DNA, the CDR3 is TGTGCCTGTGACGCCTGGGGGACAGCACAACTCTTCTTT. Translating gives CACDAWGTAQLFF.

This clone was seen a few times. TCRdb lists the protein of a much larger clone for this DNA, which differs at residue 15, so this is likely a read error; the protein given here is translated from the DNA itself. The CDR3 here is CACDVLGDSSWDTRRMFF. For the CDR3, the DNA is TGTGCCTGTGACGTACTGGGGGATAGCTCCTGGGACACCCGACGGATGTTTTTC. The chain combines TRDV2 with TRDJ3, with TRDD3 identical over 11 bases. From germline, CDR1 is GEAIGNYY and CDR2 EKD. CDR3 length: 18 residues.